Presented here are 13 T cell receptor beta chains from one specimen sequenced in a study of monozygotic twins with inflammatory bowel disease. TCRdb reworked the 5' RACE reads into one entry per CDR3 protein, no DNA. The sample has approximately 400,000 distinct CDR3 sequences, and its top ten clones hold 2.4%. Sequencing input: blood. The source of these receptors is a human donor with ulcerative colitis or Crohn's disease, or a healthy co-twin of an affected twin (not recorded which).

V gene TRBV5-6 combines with J gene TRBJ2-1; the TCRdb D gene call, TRBD1, has no DNA to confirm it. In germline, CDR1 is SGHDT, CDR2 YYEEEE. This CDR3 region has 15 residues. CDR3 in amino acids: CASSFFGGGRDEQFF.

The chain has TRBV7-6 and TRBJ2-2; the TCRdb D gene call, TRBD2, has no DNA to confirm it. The germline V gene has CDR1 SGHVS and CDR2 FNYEAQ. The CDR3 has 15 amino acids. The CDR3 loop is CASSPGGAATGELFF.

The chain links TRBV10-2 to TRBJ2-2; as DNA is missing, the TRBD2 call by TCRdb cannot be tested. This CDR3 has 16 amino acids. Germline V lookup: CDR1 WSHSY, CDR2 SAAADI. This chain's CDR3 is CASSWTSGSNTGELFF.

This rearrangement joins TRBV5-1 to TRBJ2-5. CDR1 SGHRS and CDR2 YFSETQ come from the germline V gene. This CDR3 comprises 14 residues. CDR3 sequence reads: CASSLVGFQETQYF.

The chain recombines TRBV5-1 with TRBJ2-7; no DNA is available, so the TRBD1 call from TCRdb remains unchecked. CDR3 length: 15 residues. Per the germline V gene, CDR1 is SGHRS and CDR2 is YFSETQ. The CDR3: CASSFRDTIPHEQYF.

The rearrangement uses TRBV30 and TRBJ1-3. Germline CDR1 GTSNPN, CDR2 SVGIG (reference sequence). The CDR3 sequence is 15 residues long. The CDR3: CAWSLTANSGNTIYF.

The chain recombines TRBV6-1 with TRBJ2-2; the D gene TCRdb calls, TRBD1, cannot be checked with no DNA. The CDR3 has 15 residues. Germline CDR1 reads MNHNS; CDR2 reads SASEGT. The CDR3 protein is CASSDRGRSTGELFF.

J is TRBJ1-5 and V is TRBV20-1; with no DNA, the TCRdb D assignment of TRBD1 cannot be verified. The length of the CDR3 is 11 residues. CDR1 and CDR2 (germline): DFQATT, SNEGSKA (reference sequence). The CDR3 here is CSLRPIQGQHF.

V gene TRBV11-2 combines with J gene TRBJ2-2; TCRdb picks TRBD2, but there is no DNA to check that call. This CDR3 is 17 amino acids long. Germline V gene data show CDR1 as SGHAT and CDR2 as FQNNGV. The CDR3 protein is CASSSLAGATNTGELFF. Looking up the rest from reference TRBV11-2 and TRBJ2-2 gives the full variable domain: EAGVAQSPRYKIIEKRQSVAFWCNPISGHATLYWYQQILGQGPKLLIQFQNNGVVDDSQLPKDRFSAERLKGVDSTLKIQPAKLEDSAVYLCASSSLAGATNTGELFFGEGSRLTVL.

The J gene is TRBJ2-3, the V gene TRBV7-8; without DNA, the TCRdb call of TRBD2 cannot be checked. Germline V gene sequence: CDR1 SGHVS, CDR2 FQNEAQ. The CDR3 is 17 amino acids. CDR3 protein: CASSLANLAGVTDTQYF.

V is TRBV10-3 and J is TRBJ2-7; the D gene TCRdb calls, TRBD1, cannot be checked with no DNA. CDR3 length equals 14 residues. CDR1 and CDR2 (germline): ENHRY, SYGVKD. CDR3 residues: CAIRRDTSSYEQYF.

The CDR3: CASSQPGGEETQYF. V is TRBV27 and J is TRBJ2-5; TCRdb designates TRBD1, a call that cannot be tested without DNA. The CDR3 length is 14 residues. Per germline, CDR1 MNHEY and CDR2 SMNVEV (reference sequence).

The chain uses TRBV3-1 and TRBJ1-4; TCRdb calls TRBD1, which cannot be checked without DNA. This CDR3 has 15 amino acids. Germline CDR1 and CDR2: LGHDT and YNNKEL (reference sequence). This CDR3 reads CASRDQGGTNEKLFF.